What follows are 18 T cell receptor beta chains derived from one specimen sequenced in a study of T cells in Graves' hyperthyroidism and ophthalmopathy. The TCR beta CDR3 regions underwent amplification using RNA transcripts as the source. When the TCR CDR3 underwent first-round RT-PCR, the HTBI primer set was used. TCRdb re-called the multiplex PCR reads through MiXCR, storing one row per CDR3 protein. The data hold 700,000 or so distinct CDR3 sequences, with about 17% observed a single time. The sample consisted of blood. These receptors came from a man aged 18 to 30 with Graves' hyperthyroidism.

This clonotype was detected a few times. The rearrangement joins TRBV28 to TRBJ2-7; D is perhaps TRBD1 (5 bases). This CDR3 spans 12 amino acids. The V gene's germline CDR1 is MDHEN and CDR2 SYDVKM. The V and J ends lost 8 bases and 6 bases respectively, with 14 bases between them. The CDR3 DNA follows: TGTGCCAGCGGCATTCAGGGATTCGAGCAGTACTTC. This sequence encodes CASGIQGFEQYF.

The chain couples TRBV9 to TRBJ2-5; tentatively, D is TRBD1 or TRBD2 (5 bases each). CDR1 is SGDLS and CDR2 is YYNGEE in the germline V gene. Trimming shortened V by 0 bases and J by 2 bases, and 14 bases separated the two germline ends. The CDR3 is made up of 16 amino acids. CDR3: CASSVDGGSDQETQYF. The CDR3 nucleotides read TGTGCCAGCAGCGTAGATGGGGGATCAGATCAAGAGACCCAGTACTTC. Combining the CDR3 with reference TRBV9 and TRBJ2-5 gives the whole variable domain DSGVTQTPKHLITATGQRVTLRCSPRSGDLSVYWYQQSLDQGLQFLIQYYNGEERAKGNILERFSAQQFPDLHSELNLSSLELGDSALYFCASSVDGGSDQETQYFGPGTRLLVL.

The chain combines TRBV10-3 with TRBJ1-2; 12 nucleotides line up with TRBD1. Germline values: CDR1 ENHRY, CDR2 SYGVKD. The CDR3 extends over 14 amino acids. Trimming at V came to 7 bases and at J to 3 bases, leaving 3 bases not matched to a gene. CDR3 bases: TGTGCCATCACCGGGACAGGGGGCGACTATGGCTACACCTTC. It yields the protein CAITGTGGDYGYTF.

The chain couples TRBV29-1 to TRBJ2-1; D is undetermined. The CDR3 contains 14 residues. Germline V lookup: CDR1 SQVTM, CDR2 ANQGSEA. The V and J ends lost 4 bases and 2 bases respectively, with 12 bases between them. CDR3 bases: TGCAGCGTTGTCGTAAGGCGCCCCTACAATGAGCAGTTCTTC. Protein: CSVVVRRPYNEQFF.

The sample holds many counts of this clonotype. The gene calls are TRBV3-1 and TRBJ2-3, with D tentatively TRBD2 (6 bases). Germline values: CDR1 LGHDT, CDR2 YNNKEL (reference sequence). The V gene lost 5 bases and the J gene lost 2 bases, with 11 bases spanning the gap. CDR3 length: 14 amino acids. The DNA for the CDR3 is TGTGCCAGCAGCGGCCGGACTAACACAGATACGCAGTATTTT. It yields the protein CASSGRTNTDTQYF.

This clonotype was seen a few times. The chain recombines TRBV29-1 with TRBJ1-1; no firm D call. Germline V gene sequence: CDR1 SQVTM, CDR2 ANQGSEA. Trimming took 6 bases from V and 0 from J, leaving 11 bases between them. The CDR3 extends over 13 amino acids. DNA for the CDR3: TGCAGCGTACTAGGACGGATGAACACTGAAGCTTTCTTT. Its translation: CSVLGRMNTEAFF. Full variable domain (rest looked up from reference TRBV29-1 and TRBJ1-1): SAVISQKPSRDICQRGTSLTIQCQVDSQVTMMFWYRQQPGQSLTLIATANQGSEATYESGFVIDKFPISRPNLTFSTLTVSNMSPEDSSIYLCSVLGRMNTEAFFGQGTRLTVV.

The chain combines TRBV28 with TRBJ1-5; D remains ambiguous. Deletions cut 3 bases from V and 7 bases from J, with 7 bases between. The CDR3 has 12 amino acids. Germline V gives CDR1 MDHEN, CDR2 SYDVKM. The CDR3 spells CASSLREQPQHF. CDR3 in DNA: TGTGCCAGCAGTTTGAGGGAACAGCCCCAGCATTTT.

This clonotype came up a few times. The rearrangement links TRBV29-1 to TRBJ1-2; no clear D gene. The CDR3 covers 14 residues. Germline CDR1 is SQVTM and CDR2 is ANQGSEA. Trimming cost V 4 bases and J 9 bases, with 21 bases left between them. The CDR3 protein is CSVALPERSGSYTF. In nucleotides, the CDR3 is TGCAGCGTTGCTTTGCCCGAACGCTCGGGTAGCTACACCTTC.

Of note for this clonotype: Germline is not matched at one junction end, which may reflect a read error. The V gene is TRBV12-3 or TRBV12-4, the J gene TRBJ1-6; D unclear. CDR3 size: 12 residues. The CDR3 protein is CASSLNNSPLRF. DNA for the CDR3: TGTGCCAGCAGTCTCAATAATTCACCCCTCCGCTTT.

This clonotype was counted many times. This chain joins TRBV20-1 and TRBJ2-7; 10 nucleotides line up with TRBD1. Germline V lookup: CDR1 DFQATT, CDR2 SNEGSKA (reference sequence). V gave up 1 base and J gave up 2 bases; unmatched junction bases: 8. CDR3 size: 16 residues. For the CDR3, the DNA is TGCAGTGCTAGAGTCCTAGGACAGGGGGAGACCTACGAGCAGTACTTC. It encodes CSARVLGQGETYEQYF.

This chain uses TRBV27 with TRBJ2-1; D may be TRBD2 (5 bases). Trimming shortened V by 2 bases and J by 2 bases, and 25 bases separated the two germline ends. Germline V gives CDR1 MNHEY, CDR2 SMNVEV (reference sequence). The CDR3 is made up of 20 amino acids. The CDR3, as DNA: TGTGCCAGCAGTTTAGTAAGGACCGGAGGCATCAGAGTCCCCTACAATGAGCAGTTCTTC. Translating gives CASSLVRTGGIRVPYNEQFF.

This chain uses TRBV6-2 or TRBV6-3 with TRBJ1-1, with D maybe TRBD1 (5 bases). This CDR3 has 13 residues. V shed 0 bases and J shed 6 bases, with 8 bases lying between them. Germline CDR1 is MNHEY and CDR2 is SVGEGT. CDR3: CASSYSRGAEAFF. In DNA, the CDR3 is TGTGCCAGCAGTTACTCTAGGGGAGCTGAAGCTTTCTTT.

This chain uses TRBV6-5 with TRBJ2-1; possible D gene TRBD1, 6 bases. Germline assignment: CDR1 MNHEY and CDR2 SVGAGI. V was clipped by 0 bases and J by 5 bases, with 11 bases between them. The CDR3 extends over 15 amino acids. CDR3 loop: CASSYSSHRDNEQFF. The CDR3 bases are TGTGCCAGCAGTTACTCGTCGCACAGGGACAATGAGCAGTTCTTC.

This clonotype showed up many times. This sequence joins TRBV7-9 and TRBJ1-5, with D perhaps TRBD1 (5 bases). Germline loops: CDR1 SEHNR, CDR2 FQNEAQ (reference sequence). Trimming took off 10 bases at V and 4 bases at J, with 14 bases between the two ends. The CDR3 totals 13 residues. The CDR3 here is CATDGGLNQPQHF. The CDR3 DNA follows: TGTGCCACCGATGGGGGTTTGAATCAGCCCCAGCATTTT. The whole variable domain, filled in from reference TRBV7-9 and TRBJ1-5, reads DTGVSQNPRHKITKRGQNVTFRCDPISEHNRLYWYRQTLGQGPEFLTYFQNEAQLEKSRLLSDRFSAERPKGSFSTLEIQRTEQGDSAMYLCATDGGLNQPQHFGDGTRLSIL.

This clonotype occurred a few times. V and J are TRBV20-1 and TRBJ1-2; 7 bases align to TRBD1. Losses at the gene ends were 8 bases for V and 2 bases for J; bases not matched to a gene: 5. The CDR3 consists of 12 residues. Germline values: CDR1 DFQATT, CDR2 SNEGSKA (reference sequence). For the CDR3, the DNA is TGCAGTCTTCGGACAGGAAACTATGGCTACACCTTC. It is translated as CSLRTGNYGYTF.

V is TRBV20-1 and J is TRBJ2-7; D gene ambiguous. The ends were cut back, 1 base at V and 2 bases at J, with 12 bases in the middle. Germline CDR1 and CDR2: DFQATT and SNEGSKA (reference sequence). This CDR3 contains 14 residues. CDR3: CSARVFGSPYEQYF. The CDR3 nucleotides read TGCAGTGCTAGAGTCTTCGGGTCCCCCTACGAGCAGTACTTC.

This clonotype was seen more than once but under ten times. The gene calls are TRBV3-1 and TRBJ1-1; the match to TRBD1 covers 10 bases. Unmatched junction bases numbered 12, after V lost 5 bases and J lost 3 bases. CDR1 is LGHDT, CDR2 YNNKEL, per germline (reference sequence). The CDR3 contains 17 residues. CDR3 in DNA: TGTGCCAGCAGCTCGACCGGGACAGGGGCCGTGCACACTGAAGCTTTCTTT. Translation gives CASSSTGTGAVHTEAFF.

This clonotype has ten or more counts. The chain recombines TRBV20-1 with TRBJ2-3, with D unclear. CDR3 size: 15 residues. V gave up 0 bases and J gave up 3 bases, with 13 bases separating them. Germline-derived CDR1 and CDR2 are DFQATT and SNEGSKA (reference sequence). The CDR3 DNA sequence: TGCAGTGCTAGAGATCCCGGACGTACAACAGATACGCAGTATTTT. This encodes CSARDPGRTTDTQYF.